This passage covers 21 T cell receptor beta chains from one sample sequenced in a study of blood T cell repertoires in COVID-19 (TCRdb year 2020). Library generation was performed with the immunoSEQ multiplex PCR assay. TCRdb re-hosts the immuneACCESS table, in-frame sequences only. Its copies lack some clones; in the studies checked, an unresolved V gene accounts for under half of them, and the cause for the rest is not known. Within this sample are some 700,000 clones, with 85% to 90% of them counted one time only. Clones ranked in the top ten supply approximately 0.3% of the sample. Material: peripheral blood. These receptors originate from a woman aged 18-29 years with acute or convalescent COVID-19.

V usage is TRBV11-2 and J usage is TRBJ1-3; TRBD1 matches at 7 bases. This CDR3 has 14 amino acids. Germline values: CDR1 SGHAT, CDR2 FQNNGV. V trimming: 7 bases; J trimming: 3 bases; junction bases outside the gene matches: 6. The DNA for the CDR3 is TGTGCCAGCACCGAGACAGGGTTTGGAAACACCATATATTTT. The encoded protein is CASTETGFGNTIYF.

V gene TRBV7-9 combines with J gene TRBJ1-1; D unresolved. Germline loops: CDR1 SEHNR, CDR2 FQNEAQ (reference sequence). With 5 bases removed from V and 6 bases from J, the gap between germline ends came to 13 bases. This CDR3 has 13 residues. This chain's CDR3 is CASSQAGNSEAFF. CDR3 nucleotides: TGTGCCAGCAGCCAGGCGGGGAATTCTGAAGCTTTCTTT.

The V and J genes are TRBV15 and TRBJ1-2, with D tentatively TRBD1 (5 bases). The germline V and J ends were trimmed by 0 bases and 8 bases, with 16 bases remaining between them. This CDR3 spans 15 amino acids. CDR1 is LNHNV and CDR2 is YYDKDF in the germline V gene (reference sequence). The CDR3 DNA follows: TGTGCCACCAGCAGAGATTTGGGGCAGGGTCGCGGCTACACCTTC. Protein: CATSRDLGQGRGYTF.

The V call is TRBV11-2, the J call TRBJ1-2; D is unresolved. The CDR3 length is 12 residues. The V end was cut by 1 base, the J end by 5 bases, with 5 bases between. CDR1 and CDR2 from the germline V gene are SGHAT and FQNNGV. As DNA, the CDR3 is TGTGCCAGCAGCTTAGCCTTATATGGCTACACCTTC. It specifies CASSLALYGYTF.

The chain employs TRBV2 and TRBJ1-2, with TRBD1 as a possible D gene (6 bases). From germline, CDR1 is SNHLY and CDR2 FYNNEI. Trimming left V 6 bases short and J 7 bases short, with 18 bases between. The CDR3 has 14 residues. CDR3 loop: CASRPNRQAGGYTF. For the CDR3, the DNA is TGTGCCAGCAGACCCAACCGACAGGCGGGTGGCTACACCTTC.

The rearrangement uses TRBV27 and TRBJ2-3, with D perhaps matching TRBD2 (6 bases). The germline V gene encodes CDR1 MNHEY and CDR2 SMNVEV (reference sequence). The CDR3 extends over 15 amino acids. Trimming shortened V by 7 bases and J by 1 base, and 15 bases separated the two germline ends. CDR3 loop: CASTPGGSRTDTQYF. CDR3 coding DNA: TGTGCCAGCACCCCTGGAGGGAGTCGCACAGATACGCAGTATTTT.

This clone was seen just once. The CDR3 is CASSQLSPKLSGTGNTIYF. DNA of the CDR3: TGTGCCAGCAGCCAATTATCACCAAAGTTGTCCGGGACTGGAAACACCATATATTTT. This sequence joins TRBV11-2 and TRBJ1-3; D not certain. Germline lookup yields CDR1 SGHAT and CDR2 FQNNGV. Trimming stripped 5 bases from V and 2 bases from J, with 25 bases between. The CDR3 consists of 19 residues. Filled out from reference TRBV11-2 and TRBJ1-3, the complete variable domain reads EAGVAQSPRYKIIEKRQSVAFWCNPISGHATLYWYQQILGQGPKLLIQFQNNGVVDDSQLPKDRFSAERLKGVDSTLKIQPAKLEDSAVYLCASSQLSPKLSGTGNTIYFGEGSWLTVV.

The chain is built from TRBV30 and TRBJ2-1; 7 bases fit TRBD2. The CDR3 totals 14 residues. Germline V lookup: CDR1 GTSNPN, CDR2 SVGIG (reference sequence). The J segment lost 5 bases and the V segment lost 2 bases, leaving 6 bases of the junction unmatched. CDR3 in amino acids: CAWSPGLRDNEQFF. CDR3 in DNA: TGTGCCTGGAGTCCGGGACTAAGAGACAATGAGCAGTTCTTC.

The chain employs TRBV1 and TRBJ2-1; the D call of TRBD2 is as the table states it, not checked on the DNA. TRBV1 is a pseudogene segment. This CDR3 has 16 residues. Here the CDR3 DNA reads TGCACCAGCAGCCTCACCGGGACTAGCGGGGGTAGGGAGCAGTTCTTC. Translation: CTSSLTGTSGGREQFF.

The chain uses TRBV7-9 and TRBJ1-2, with 8 bases matching TRBD1. Trimming took 4 bases from V and 4 from J; bases not matched to a gene: 5. CDR1 and CDR2 (germline): SEHNR, FQNEAQ (reference sequence). There are 14 residues in the CDR3. In nucleotides, the CDR3 is TGTGCCAGCAGCTCCGGGACAGGACCCTATGGCTACACCTTC. Amino acids: CASSSGTGPYGYTF.

The chain combines TRBV9 with TRBJ1-2; D is possibly TRBD1 (5 bases). V was trimmed by 0 bases and J by 3 bases, leaving 15 bases between them. Per the germline V gene, CDR1 is SGDLS and CDR2 is YYNGEE. This CDR3 has 16 amino acids. This CDR3 is CASSVEAGVGYYGYTF. The CDR3 DNA reads TGTGCCAGCAGCGTAGAGGCGGGGGTCGGGTACTATGGCTACACCTTC.

The V call is TRBV5-6, the J call TRBJ1-1; a possible D gene is TRBD1 (6 bases). V was cut by 4 bases and J by 1 base, with 11 bases left in between. CDR1 is SGHDT and CDR2 is YYEEEE in the germline V gene. This CDR3 is 14 amino acids long. CDR3 sequence: CASSPTGENTEAFF. The CDR3 coding sequence is TGTGCCAGCAGCCCGACAGGCGAGAACACTGAAGCTTTCTTT.

The V call is TRBV2, the J call TRBJ1-6; D gene uncertain. The CDR3 runs to 14 residues. V lost 6 bases and J 4 bases, leaving 10 bases between the germline ends. Germline values: CDR1 SNHLY, CDR2 FYNNEI. DNA for the CDR3: TGTGCCAGCAGCGCGGATGCTTATAATTCACCCCTCCACTTT. Translating gives CASSADAYNSPLHF.

The sample holds a few counts of this clone. The chain couples TRBV7-2 to TRBJ1-2, with 7 bases lining up with TRBD1. The CDR3 sequence is 16 residues long. J was trimmed by 7 bases and V by 0 bases; bases with no gene match: 11. Looked up from germline, CDR1 is SGHTA and CDR2 is FQGNSA. The CDR3 is CASSLALTGVIGGYTF. As DNA, the CDR3 is TGTGCCAGCAGCTTAGCGCTAACAGGGGTTATTGGTGGCTACACCTTC.

This clone was observed a few times. The J gene is TRBJ2-7, the V gene TRBV4-1; D possibly corresponds to TRBD2 (5 bases). CDR3 length: 15 residues. V shed 0 bases and J shed 6 bases, with 15 bases lying between them. Germline loops: CDR1 MGHRA, CDR2 YSYEKL. The DNA for the CDR3 is TGCGCCAGCAGCCAAGATGGCGGGTCCAATTTCGAGCAGTACTTC. This translates into CASSQDGGSNFEQYF.

V usage is TRBV7-9 and J usage is TRBJ2-5; a possible D gene is TRBD1 (7 bases). This CDR3 comprises 16 residues. V lost 10 bases, J lost 0 bases, and 21 bases lay in between. The germline CDR1 and CDR2 sequences are SEHNR and FQNEAQ (reference sequence). The CDR3 loop reads CATLLQGGMYQETQYF. The CDR3 DNA reads TGTGCCACGCTACTCCAGGGGGGCATGTACCAAGAGACCCAGTACTTC.

The rearrangement joins TRBV4-1 to TRBJ1-3; 10 positions agree with TRBD1. CDR1 MGHRA and CDR2 YSYEKL come from the germline V gene. The CDR3 length is 17 residues. Trimming cost V 5 bases and J 1 base; bases outside gene matches: 8. The CDR3 DNA is TGCGCCAGCAGCACGTGGGACAGGGGTTTTTCTGGAAACACCATATATTTT. Its protein product is CASSTWDRGFSGNTIYF.

The chain recombines TRBV7-9 with TRBJ2-3; D is possibly TRBD1 (6 bases). The germline gives CDR1 SEHNR, CDR2 FQNEAQ (reference sequence). The CDR3 has 12 residues. Trimming cost V 5 bases and J 9 bases, with 12 bases left between them. The CDR3 is CASSTYRETQYF. The CDR3 DNA reads as TGTGCCAGCAGCACCTACAGGGAAACGCAGTATTTT.

This sequence joins TRBV12-3 or TRBV12-4 and TRBJ2-7; D remains ambiguous. V lost 5 bases and J 2 bases, leaving 7 bases between the germline ends. The CDR3 contains 12 residues. CDR3 region: CASSRGTYEQYF. The CDR3 DNA follows: TGTGCCAGCAGTAGAGGTACCTACGAGCAGTACTTC.

J is TRBJ1-6 and V is TRBV9, with 7 bases that match TRBD1. The CDR3 totals 15 residues. Germline V gives CDR1 SGDLS, CDR2 YYNGEE. J lost 6 bases, V lost 4 bases, and 7 bases had no gene match. For the CDR3, the DNA is TGTGCCAGCAGCCCCTCGGGACAGTTTAATTCACCCCTCCACTTT. Protein: CASSPSGQFNSPLHF.

The rearrangement links TRBV7-3 to TRBJ1-1; 8 positions match TRBD1. CDR3 length: 18 residues. Germline CDR1 reads SGHTA; CDR2 reads FQGTGA. J lost 5 bases, V lost 6 bases, and 20 bases had no gene match. CDR3 sequence reads: CASSLFATIRGLGTEAFF. CDR3 DNA: TGTGCCAGCAGTTTATTTGCCACAATCAGGGGGCTCGGGACTGAAGCTTTCTTT.